The 2 T cell receptor beta chains in this list originate from one sample, sequenced in a study of blood T cell repertoires in COVID-19. The method was immunoSEQ multiplex PCR; TCRdb's version includes in-frame clones alone and lacks a portion of them. Of fewer than 300,000 clones detected, roughly 90% appear once; the ten largest clones hold about 8.5%. The specimen sequenced was peripheral blood. The receptors shown here come from a man younger than 35 with active or convalescent COVID-19.

V usage is TRBV5-1 and J usage is TRBJ1-1; D possibly corresponds to TRBD1 (6 bases). Germline loops: CDR1 SGHRS, CDR2 YFSETQ. Trimming took off 3 bases at V and 3 bases at J, with 12 bases between the two ends. The CDR3 totals 14 residues. CDR3 DNA: TGCGCCAGCAGCTCACAGGGTGGTCACACTGAAGCTTTCTTT. Translating gives CASSSQGGHTEAFF.

The J gene is TRBJ2-7, the V gene TRBV25-1, with TRBD1 matching over 7 bases. V was clipped by 9 bases and J by 0 bases; unmatched bases: 2. This CDR3 comprises 12 residues. The germline gives CDR1 MGHDK, CDR2 SYGVNS. CDR3 sequence (DNA): TGTGCCAGACGACAGGGCTCCTACGAGCAGTACTTC. Amino acid sequence: CARRQGSYEQYF.